This entry lists 12 T cell receptor beta chains sequenced from one sample in a study of blood T cell repertoires in COVID-19. Sequenced by immunoSEQ multiplex PCR; TCRdb stores in-frame clones only, minus some. The sample has 75,000 to 90,000 clones, about 80% seen once; the top ten hold about 12%. The sample comprised peripheral blood. Receptor source: a middle-aged woman with active or convalescent COVID-19.

The gene calls are TRBV6-2 or TRBV6-3 and TRBJ2-2; TRBD1 is a possible D gene (5 bases). Trimming shortened V by 2 bases and J by 4 bases, and 11 bases separated the two germline ends. The CDR3 has 15 residues. Germline V CDR1 and CDR2: MNHEY, SVGEGT. CDR3 loop: CASSYVGARTGELFF. The CDR3 DNA sequence: TGTGCCAGCAGTTACGTAGGGGCGCGCACCGGGGAGCTGTTTTTT.

The chain combines TRBV2 with TRBJ1-2; possible D gene TRBD1, 5 bases. Germline V gene sequence: CDR1 SNHLY, CDR2 FYNNEI. Trimming removed 8 bases from V and 7 bases from J, with 20 bases in between. This CDR3 spans 14 amino acids. CDR3 sequence reads: CASDRQGGDFGYTF. As DNA, the CDR3 is TGTGCCAGCGATCGGCAGGGAGGGGATTTTGGCTACACCTTC.

V and J are TRBV24-1 and TRBJ2-1; the D gene is possibly TRBD2 (9 bases). Germline CDR1 KGHDR, CDR2 SFDVKD. The CDR3 has 20 amino acids. Trimming took 4 bases from V and 8 from J, leaving 32 bases between them. The CDR3 DNA follows: TGTGCCACCAGTGACCCCTCAGGGGGCGGGAGGGGTATCTCCGGGGATGAGCAGTTCTTC. Protein product: CATSDPSGGGRGISGDEQFF.

This chain connects TRBV7-8 to TRBJ1-5; TRBD1 matches 9 bases. The CDR3 runs 16 residues. In germline, CDR1 is SGHVS, CDR2 FQNEAQ. Germline trimming cut 5 bases from V and 2 bases from J; bases unmatched to any gene: 7. The CDR3 sequence: CASSRQTGGGNQPQHF. In DNA, the CDR3 is TGTGCCAGCAGCCGCCAAACAGGGGGCGGCAATCAGCCCCAGCATTTT.

This sequence joins TRBV28 and TRBJ1-1; D may be TRBD1 (5 bases). From germline, CDR1 is MDHEN and CDR2 SYDVKM. V gave up 3 bases and J gave up 1 base, with 9 bases separating them. The CDR3 is 14 residues long. CDR3 sequence: CASSFPDKNTEAFF. DNA for the CDR3: TGTGCCAGCAGTTTCCCGGACAAGAACACTGAAGCTTTCTTT.

This rearrangement joins TRBV28 to TRBJ1-4; D perhaps matches TRBD1 (5 bases). Germline V gene data show CDR1 as MDHEN and CDR2 as SYDVKM. The CDR3 loop spans 15 amino acids. V lost 9 bases to trimming and J lost 7 bases, with 21 bases between them. The CDR3 DNA reads TGTGCCAGTTCTCCCCCGGGGGGAGATGGTGAAAAACTGTTTTTT. Amino acid sequence: CASSPPGGDGEKLFF.

CDR3: CASSPTGNEEETQYF. CDR3 DNA sequence: TGTGCCAGCAGCCCGACAGGGAACGAGGAAGAGACCCAGTACTTC. V and J are TRBV5-4 and TRBJ2-5; 7 nucleotides agree with TRBD1. The J segment lost 3 bases and the V segment lost 4 bases, leaving 9 bases of the junction unmatched. This CDR3 contains 15 residues. Germline CDR1 is SGHNT and CDR2 is YYREEE (reference sequence).

This sequence joins TRBV6-2 or TRBV6-3 and TRBJ2-1, with a tentative D call TRBD2 (6 bases). The CDR3 is made up of 12 amino acids. The ends were cut back, 2 bases at V and 9 bases at J, with 8 bases in the middle. Looked up from germline, CDR1 is MNHEY and CDR2 is SVGEGT. This CDR3 is CASSYTGVEQFF. The DNA for the CDR3 is TGTGCCAGCAGTTACACGGGGGTTGAGCAGTTCTTC.

The chain joins TRBV7-2 to TRBJ2-7, with no clear D. CDR1 is SGHTA, CDR2 FQGNSA, per germline. CDR3 length: 13 amino acids. Trimming removed 5 bases from V and 1 base from J, with 9 bases in between. CDR3 protein: CASSGDWSYEQYF. In DNA, the CDR3 is TGTGCCAGCAGCGGAGATTGGTCCTACGAGCAGTACTTC. Together with reference TRBV7-2 and TRBJ2-7, the CDR3 gives the full variable domain: GAGVSQSPSNKVTEKGKDVELRCDPISGHTALYWYRQSLGQGLEFLIYFQGNSAPDKSGLPSDRFSAERTGGSVSTLTIQRTQQEDSAVYLCASSGDWSYEQYFGPGTRLTVT.

This clone was seen only once. As DNA, the CDR3 is TGTGCCAGCAGTCCTTCGTTATATGAGCAGTTCTTC. Its translation is CASSPSLYEQFF. The rearrangement joins TRBV2 to TRBJ2-1; D remains unclear. The CDR3 is 12 residues long. Germline CDR1 and CDR2: SNHLY and FYNNEI. V was clipped by 5 bases and J by 8 bases, with 10 bases between them.

V and J are TRBV14 and TRBJ1-1; 7 bases align to TRBD1. This CDR3 has 13 amino acids. The ends lost 5 bases at V and 7 bases at J; junction bases unmatched: 7. From germline, CDR1 is SGHDN and CDR2 FVKESK. The DNA of the CDR3 is TGTGCCAGCAGCACTCAACGGGACAGTGAAGCTTTCTTT. Translated: CASSTQRDSEAFF.

The chain carries TRBV25-1 and TRBJ2-1; TRBD2 is a possible D gene (7 bases). Between the trimmed V and J ends, which lost 2 bases and 7 bases, there was a span of 15 bases. The CDR3 is 15 amino acids. The germline V gene has CDR1 MGHDK and CDR2 SYGVNS. DNA of the CDR3: TGTGCCAGCAGTGAAATGGGGGGGCCGGGTAATGAGCAGTTCTTC. This encodes CASSEMGGPGNEQFF.